This T cell receptor (beta chain) was profiled in a study of tumor-infiltrating lymphocytes in primary liver carcinoma. Across the study: The cohort included men and women aged 30 to 69 years. Study-wide results and caveats: Tumor tissue displayed a significantly greater top-250-clone fraction than blood (p = 0.039).

Making TCR beta cDNA involved around 540 ng total RNA and a constant-region primer. ARM-PCR, slightly modified, supplied the TCR beta libraries through three nested multiplex PCR rounds. Amplification in the first two PCR rounds was performed using TRBV1-TRBV30 forward primers and a C-beta reverse primer for around 11 cycles each. One entry per CDR3 protein results from TCRdb running MiXCR on the multiplex PCR reads. The data contain about 120,000 distinct CDR3 sequences, roughly 75% of them seen just once; the ten biggest clones take up 7.5% to 10%. This clonotype has just one count. As yet, its antigen is unknown. The junction departs from germline at one end; a sequencing error may be responsible. CDR1 is SGHDN and CDR2 is FVKESK in the germline V gene. CDR3 length: 15 amino acids. Both RNA and DNA were isolated together from approximately 20-30 mg of bulk tissue that had not been sorted. Cases comprised patients with primary liver carcinoma who received surgical resection. The patients lived with chronic HBV infection and had not yet received any treatment.

The chain couples TRBV14 to TRBJ2-1; TRBD2 agrees at 12 bases. Material: tumor-adjacent normal liver tissue. The receptor comes from a woman aged 55-75 years with primary liver carcinoma and hepatitis B virus infection. Written as DNA, the CDR3 is TGTGACAGCAGCCGACTCGGACTAGCGGGAAGTTGGCACTTCTTC. Translation: CDSSRLGLAGSWHFF.